This is a list of T cell receptor beta chains from one sample in a study of T cells in Graves' hyperthyroidism and ophthalmopathy. TCRdb redid the calling of the multiplex PCR reads with MiXCR, one entry per CDR3 protein. The sample contains fewer than 450,000 distinct CDR3 sequences, around 15% of which appear only once. Sample: blood. These receptor sequences come from a woman in her sixties or seventies with Graves' ophthalmopathy. Both conserved end residues are trimmed from each CDR3. The D gene is left open where the match is weak.

V,D,CDR3
TRBV7-9,TRBD2,ASSLPFRLAGLYNEQF
TRBV7-3,-,ASSRRRGASPLGGSGYGYT
TRBV5-1,-,ASSPEAGIMKTQY
TRBV12-3/TRBV12-4,TRBD1,ASSLGTGGGTEAF
TRBV2,TRBD2,ASRWLAEIGDTQY
TRBV5-1,TRBD2,ASRSGLAADTQY
TRBV24-1,-,ATSDLEAAGELF
TRBV6-1,-,ASRAPGDYRPQH
TRBV5-1,-,ASSLSPDNEQF
TRBV30,-,AWAPAVDPEAF
TRBV20-1,TRBD1,SARGGQGAYEQY
TRBV28,-,ASSLNRGSQGEQY
TRBV3-1,TRBD1,ASSLGTGALQETQY
TRBV3-1,TRBD1,ASSQASTGGGGELF
TRBV10-2,-,ARRGRTETTTEQY
TRBV12-3/TRBV12-4,TRBD1,ASSLDRAEAF
TRBV12-3/TRBV12-4,TRBD1,ASSLGQGALLGTEAF
TRBV2,-,ASSRQKANYGYT
TRBV12-3/TRBV12-4,-,ASSLRGRGTLH
TRBV12-3/TRBV12-4,-,ASSLGLAKNIQY
TRBV7-3,-,ASSLGGGTNTQY
TRBV28,-,ARTPWLTQGTQY
TRBV20-1,-,SAGARIDQPQH
TRBV5-1,TRBD2,ASSPGLLAGITYNEQF
TRBV12-3/TRBV12-4,TRBD1,ASSFWQGANSGANVLT
TRBV20-1,TRBD2,SARDPSGITYEQY
TRBV5-1,TRBD2,ASSLDLAGSQTQY
TRBV29-1,-,SVAMPALGADTQY
TRBV11-2,TRBD2,ASSLGGGVLISGANVLT
TRBV20-1,TRBD1,SASPPGTGYYEQY
TRBV18,TRBD1,ASSRQGADQPQH
TRBV20-1,TRBD1,SARGTPAKNIQY